These 22 T cell receptor beta chains share one sample of origin, sequenced in a study of shared clonotypes between healthy human individuals. Profiled with immunoSEQ multiplex PCR; TCRdb holds only in-frame clones, not every one. This table has about 460,000 clones, 77% appearing once. The specimen was PBMCs. Source of these receptors: a woman in her 40s in good health. Some clones in this sample may be carry-over from other donors' samples.

With respect to this clone: It may be a read error: a sequence one base away is much more abundant. This chain connects TRBV2 to TRBJ1-1, with TRBD1 identical over 9 bases. There are 14 residues in the CDR3. J was trimmed by 1 base and V by 5 bases; bases with no gene match: 2. Germline CDR1 is SNHLY and CDR2 is FYNNEI. The CDR3 DNA reads as TGTGCCAGCAGTTCGGGACAGGGGAACACTGAAGCTTTCTTT. This codes for CASSSGQGNTEAFF. Filled out from reference TRBV2 and TRBJ1-1, the complete variable domain reads EPEVTQTPSHQVTQMGQEVILRCVPISNHLYFYWYRQILGQKVEFLVSFYNNEISEKSEIFDDQFSVERPDGSNFTLKIRSTKLEDSAMYFCASSSGQGNTEAFFGQGTRLTVV.

This chain uses TRBV25-1 with TRBJ2-5, with TRBD2 as a possible D gene (6 bases). V was pared by 0 bases and J by 1 base, with 9 bases between. Germline V gene sequence: CDR1 MGHDK, CDR2 SYGVNS. The CDR3 has 15 amino acids. This CDR3 reads CASSEYRGTQETQYF. CDR3 coding DNA: TGTGCCAGCAGTGAATATCGCGGGACCCAAGAGACCCAGTACTTC.

V and J are TRBV7-6 and TRBJ2-2; the D is unclear. Trimming removed 0 bases from V and 1 base from J, with 12 bases in between. CDR3 length: 17 residues. Looked up from germline, CDR1 is SGHVS and CDR2 is FNYEAQ. The CDR3 DNA reads TGTGCCAGCAGCTTAGCGAACGGAGTAGGGAACACCGGGGAGCTGTTTTTT. Its translation: CASSLANGVGNTGELFF.

A note on this clone: Other DNA sequences within the sample encode an identical CDR3. This chain uses TRBV5-1 with TRBJ2-1; TRBD2 agrees at 8 bases. Germline trimming cut 3 bases from V and 4 bases from J; bases unmatched to any gene: 6. CDR3 size: 15 residues. Germline CDR1 and CDR2: SGHRS and YFSETQ. CDR3 protein: CASSSGLAGYNEQFF. CDR3 DNA sequence: TGCGCCAGCAGCTCTGGACTAGCTGGGTACAATGAGCAGTTCTTC.

The chain has TRBV9 and TRBJ2-2, with 13 bases matching TRBD2. Trimming at V came to 2 bases and at J to 1 base, leaving 5 bases not matched to a gene. Germline assignment: CDR1 SGDLS and CDR2 YYNGEE. This CDR3 spans 18 amino acids. The CDR3 loop reads CASSVWTSGSMNTGELFF. The DNA of the CDR3 is TGTGCCAGCAGCGTCTGGACTAGCGGGAGTATGAACACCGGGGAGCTGTTTTTT.

The chain links TRBV2 to TRBJ1-4; D is unresolved. This CDR3 comprises 16 residues. From germline, CDR1 is SNHLY and CDR2 FYNNEI. Deletions cut 8 bases from V and 3 bases from J, with 19 bases between. This CDR3 reads CASCPGGLPSNEKLFF. CDR3 nucleotide sequence: TGTGCCAGCTGCCCTGGAGGTCTCCCCTCTAATGAAAAACTGTTTTTT.

The chain recombines TRBV6-5 with TRBJ2-3, with D maybe TRBD2 (6 bases). The CDR3 is 15 amino acids. Deletions cut 1 base from V and 1 base from J, with 9 bases between. Germline V gene sequence: CDR1 MNHEY, CDR2 SVGAGI. CDR3: CASSYWGGRTDTQYF. The CDR3 bases are TGTGCCAGCAGTTACTGGGGAGGCCGCACAGATACGCAGTATTTT.

The chain uses TRBV7-2 and TRBJ2-7; D gene unclear. This CDR3 contains 10 residues. Germline assignment: CDR1 SGHTA and CDR2 FQGNSA. Trimming shortened V by 7 bases and J by 2 bases, and 3 bases separated the two germline ends. CDR3 nucleotides: TGTGCCAGCACTACCTACGAGCAGTACTTC. Encoded protein: CASTTYEQYF.

V usage is TRBV5-1 and J usage is TRBJ1-2; 7 nucleotides agree with TRBD1. The CDR3 is made up of 15 amino acids. The ends lost 1 base at V and 7 bases at J; junction bases unmatched: 10. The germline V gene has CDR1 SGHRS and CDR2 YFSETQ. CDR3 residues: CASSLPIEGAGGYTF. In DNA form, the CDR3 reads TGCGCCAGCAGCTTGCCCATTGAGGGGGCCGGTGGCTACACCTTC.

This clone was counted a single time. The CDR3 bases are TGTGCTAGTGCCCCCGACAGGGACTCCACTGAAGCTTTCTTT. It is translated as CASAPDRDSTEAFF. The genes are TRBV12-5 and TRBJ1-1, with 7 nucleotides matching TRBD1. Trimming removed 7 bases from V and 4 bases from J; junction bases left unmatched: 9. The CDR3 has 14 residues. Per the germline V gene, CDR1 is LGHNT and CDR2 is FRNRAP.

A word on this clone: Its ends do not fully match the called genes, so a read error is possible. This chain connects TRBV5-1 to TRBJ2-7, with D perhaps matching TRBD1 (6 bases). The CDR3 contains 16 residues. Per the germline V gene, CDR1 is SGHRS and CDR2 is YFSETQ. The DNA for the CDR3 is TGCGCCAGCAGCTTGGAGGCGGACAGCATGACCTACGGGCAGTACTTC. This sequence encodes CASSLEADSMTYGQYF.

The gene calls are TRBV6-6 and TRBJ1-1, with a weak D call TRBD1 (6 bases). The CDR3 has 13 residues. CDR1 is MNHNY and CDR2 is SVGAGI in the germline V gene (reference sequence). The germline V and J ends were trimmed by 4 bases and 8 bases, with 14 bases remaining between them. The CDR3 DNA reads as TGTGCCAGCAGTTGGTCAGGGGCAGGGGAAGCTTTCTTT. Translation gives CASSWSGAGEAFF.

The J gene is TRBJ2-5, the V gene TRBV6-6; no reliable D call. The J call may be in error: the DNA end matches TRBJ2-7 better. Germline values: CDR1 MNHNY, CDR2 SVGAGI (reference sequence). The CDR3 consists of 11 residues. The CDR3 DNA sequence: TGTGCCAGCAGCAGAACAGCCGAGCAGTACTTC. Translation: CASSRTAEQYF.

This clone appeared a few times. With only one base between it and a far larger clone, this is likely a read error. The sample holds other DNA sequences that translate to the same CDR3. The chain links TRBV6-1 to TRBJ1-5, with D perhaps matching TRBD1 (6 bases). The CDR3 is made up of 14 amino acids. The germline gives CDR1 MNHNS, CDR2 SASEGT. The CDR3, as DNA: TGCGCCAGCGCCCCCGAGGGGGGGGTTCAGCCCCAGCATTTT. As protein: CASAPEGGVQPQHF.

In its sample, this clone was seen a few times. The chain is built from TRBV4-1 and TRBJ2-7; 8 bases are shared with TRBD1. The V segment lost 1 base and the J segment 0 bases; nucleotides outside the gene matches: 5. Germline V CDR1 and CDR2: MGHRA, YSYEKL. This CDR3 spans 16 amino acids. This chain's CDR3 is CASSQAGQAGSYEQYF. CDR3 sequence (DNA): TGCGCCAGCAGCCAAGCGGGACAGGCGGGCTCCTACGAGCAGTACTTC.

This clone was detected only a few times. The chain combines TRBV5-1 with TRBJ2-7; D might be TRBD1 (6 bases). V lost 0 bases, J lost 3 bases, and 10 bases lay in between. The CDR3 is made up of 14 amino acids. Germline V gene data show CDR1 as SGHRS and CDR2 as YFSETQ. In DNA form, the CDR3 reads TGCGCCAGCAGCTTGGAACAGGGTATCTACGAGCAGTACTTC. The encoded protein is CASSLEQGIYEQYF.

The gene calls are TRBV11-2 and TRBJ2-1; possibly TRBD2 for D (5 bases). The germline CDR1 and CDR2 sequences are SGHAT and FQNNGV. This CDR3 spans 14 amino acids. V lost 3 bases and J 4 bases, leaving 10 bases between the germline ends. The CDR3 loop is CASSLIPGYNEQFF. DNA for the CDR3: TGTGCCAGCAGCTTGATTCCGGGGTACAATGAGCAGTTCTTC.

The chain recombines TRBV5-1 with TRBJ1-2, with 12 nucleotides matching TRBD1. With V trimmed by 5 bases and J by 8 bases, 4 bases remained unmatched. Germline V gene sequence: CDR1 SGHRS, CDR2 YFSETQ. The CDR3 contains 13 residues. The CDR3 region is CASRTGTGGGYTF. The CDR3 DNA reads as TGCGCCAGCAGGACCGGGACAGGGGGCGGCTACACCTTC.

As to this clone: Other DNA sequences within the sample encode an identical CDR3. This chain joins TRBV15 and TRBJ1-3, with a weak D call TRBD1 (6 bases). The length of the CDR3 is 16 residues. Trimming cost V 0 bases and J 0 bases, with 9 bases left between them. The germline CDR1 and CDR2 sequences are LNHNV and YYDKDF (reference sequence). The CDR3 sequence is CATSRDRGHSGNTIYF. The CDR3 nucleotides are TGTGCCACCAGCAGAGATCGGGGACACTCTGGAAACACCATATATTTT.

The J gene is TRBJ2-7, the V gene TRBV19; the match to TRBD2 covers 7 bases. CDR3 length: 13 amino acids. Germline-derived CDR1 and CDR2 are LNHDA and SQIVND (reference sequence). V shed 3 bases and J 5 bases; nucleotides not matched to a gene: 4. CDR3 nucleotide sequence: TGTGCCAGTAGTATCCGGGGGGTAAACGAGCAGTACTTC. Amino acid sequence: CASSIRGVNEQYF. Full variable domain (rest looked up from reference TRBV19 and TRBJ2-7): DGGITQSPKYLFRKEGQNVTLSCEQNLNHDAMYWYRQDPGQGLRLIYYSQIVNDFQKGDIAEGYSVSREKKESFPLTVTSAQKNPTAFYLCASSIRGVNEQYFGPGTRLTVT.

The chain is built from TRBV29-1 and TRBJ2-7, with a possible D match to TRBD2 (6 bases). Germline V gene sequence: CDR1 SQVTM, CDR2 ANQGSEA. This CDR3 contains 11 residues. The ends were cut back, 1 base at V and 7 bases at J, with 8 bases in the middle. CDR3 DNA sequence: TGCAGCGTTGAAGGGGGGAGGGAGCAGTACTTC. The encoded protein is CSVEGGREQYF.

V is TRBV1 and J is TRBJ2-5; TRBD2, as called in the table, went unchecked against the DNA. TRBV1 is classified as a pseudogene. This CDR3 is 16 amino acids long. The CDR3 here is CTSSQESLAGEETQYF. The CDR3 DNA reads TGCACCAGCAGCCAAGAGTCGCTAGCGGGAGAAGAGACCCAGTACTTC.